Below are 23 T cell receptor beta chains sequenced from a single sample in a study of blood T cell repertoires in COVID-19. Profiled with immunoSEQ multiplex PCR; TCRdb holds only in-frame clones, not every one. The data show more than 60,000 clones, about nine tenths seen once. What was sequenced was peripheral blood. These TCRs come from a woman older than 75 with active or convalescent COVID-19.

The chain has TRBV5-1 and TRBJ2-2, with a tentative D call TRBD2 (6 bases). The ends were cut back, 2 bases at V and 1 base at J, with 9 bases in the middle. Germline assignment: CDR1 SGHRS and CDR2 YFSETQ. This CDR3 contains 15 residues. The DNA for the CDR3 is TGCGCCAGCAGCTTTATGGGGGGGAACACCGGGGAGCTGTTTTTT. This encodes CASSFMGGNTGELFF.

The rearrangement joins TRBV5-1 to TRBJ1-2; 10 positions match TRBD1. Per germline, CDR1 SGHRS and CDR2 YFSETQ. The V gene end was trimmed by 4 bases and the J gene end by 6 bases; junction bases not matched to a gene: 3. The CDR3 runs to 13 residues. As DNA, the CDR3 is TGCGCCAGCAGCGTCGGGACAGGGGATGGCTACACCTTC. Protein: CASSVGTGDGYTF.

This chain joins TRBV19 and TRBJ2-5; TRBD2 matches at 9 bases. The V segment lost 3 bases and the J segment 4 bases; nucleotides outside the gene matches: 6. The germline V gene encodes CDR1 LNHDA and CDR2 SQIVND (reference sequence). The CDR3 extends over 15 amino acids. The CDR3 sequence: CASSIRTSVSETQYF. The CDR3 coding sequence is TGTGCCAGTAGTATCCGGACTAGCGTGTCAGAGACCCAGTACTTC.

The chain uses TRBV4-1 and TRBJ1-1; possible D gene TRBD1, 6 bases. The CDR3 spans 13 residues. Germline assignment: CDR1 MGHRA and CDR2 YSYEKL. Deletions cut 5 bases from V and 2 bases from J, with 9 bases between. The CDR3 bases are TGCGCCAGCAGCGCGACAGGTAACACTGAAGCTTTCTTT. Protein product: CASSATGNTEAFF.

The chain is built from TRBV10-3 and TRBJ1-6, with TRBD1 as a possible D gene (5 bases). This CDR3 region has 13 residues. Germline loops: CDR1 ENHRY, CDR2 SYGVKD. V lost 6 bases to trimming and J lost 10 bases, with 13 bases between them. The CDR3 DNA is TGTGCCATCAGGGGGGAGGCCGGGTCACCCCTCCACTTT. Translating it yields CAIRGEAGSPLHF.

The J gene is TRBJ2-1, the V gene TRBV11-3; 10 nucleotides line up with TRBD2. The J segment lost 7 bases and the V segment lost 4 bases, leaving 7 bases of the junction unmatched. Looked up from germline, CDR1 is SGHNT and CDR2 is YENEEA. The CDR3 is made up of 15 amino acids. The CDR3 nucleotides read TGTGCCAGCAGCTCAAGCGGGGGGGCCATGAATGAGCAGTTCTTC. Its protein is CASSSSGGAMNEQFF.

CDR3 nucleotide sequence: TGTGCCAGCAGTTCCTTACTTCGGGGGGGCCGGTCAGATACGCAGTATTTT. Protein: CASSSLLRGGRSDTQYF. This chain connects TRBV6-2 or TRBV6-3 to TRBJ2-3; 8 nucleotides agree with TRBD2. There are 17 residues in the CDR3. With 4 bases clipped from V and 4 bases from J, the junction kept 13 bases outside the gene matches. Germline V gene lookup returns CDR1 MNHEY and CDR2 SVGEGT.

This clone appeared a single time. This chain links TRBV30 with TRBJ2-2; no definite D call. V lost 1 base and J 5 bases, leaving 8 bases between the germline ends. The CDR3 has 13 amino acids. CDR1 is GTSNPN and CDR2 is SVGIG in the germline V gene (reference sequence). CDR3 in amino acids: CAWSGSRTGELFF. Here the CDR3 DNA reads TGTGCCTGGAGTGGGTCCAGGACCGGGGAGCTGTTTTTT.

The V gene is TRBV6-6, the J gene TRBJ2-7; possible D gene TRBD2, 7 bases. Germline V CDR1 and CDR2: MNHNY, SVGAGI (reference sequence). The CDR3 runs to 15 residues. V dropped 0 bases and J dropped 2 bases, with 11 bases sitting between them. The CDR3 region is CASSYSGGGPYEQYF. The CDR3 coding sequence is TGTGCCAGCAGTTACTCGGGAGGGGGTCCCTACGAGCAGTACTTC.

The DNA for the CDR3 is TGTGCCAGCAGCTTACTCAGGGCTGGGGCCAACGTCCTGACTTTC. The encoded protein is CASSLLRAGANVLTF. This sequence joins TRBV11-1 and TRBJ2-6, with D perhaps matching TRBD1 (5 bases). The CDR3 has 15 amino acids. V was cut by 2 bases and J by 2 bases, with 7 bases left in between. Germline assignment: CDR1 SGHAT and CDR2 FQDESV (reference sequence).

The V and J genes are TRBV5-1 and TRBJ2-5, with 14 bases aligning to TRBD2. This CDR3 is built from 17 residues. In germline, CDR1 is SGHRS, CDR2 YFSETQ. The junction had 9 bases not matched to a gene; V was cut back by 4 bases and J by 4 bases. The CDR3 here is CASSPGLAGGSGETQYF. CDR3 bases: TGCGCCAGCAGCCCAGGACTAGCGGGGGGCTCCGGAGAGACCCAGTACTTC.

The CDR3 DNA reads TGTGCCAGCAGCCTCGTGCCAGGACTCAATGAGCAGTTCTTC. Translated: CASSLVPGLNEQFF. The rearrangement joins TRBV11-3 to TRBJ2-1; the D gene is possibly TRBD2 (5 bases). The CDR3 contains 14 residues. Trimming removed 5 bases at V and 6 bases at J, with 14 bases between. Germline assignment: CDR1 SGHNT and CDR2 YENEEA. The whole variable domain, remainder taken from reference TRBV11-3 and TRBJ2-1, is EAGVVQSPRYKIIEKKQPVAFWCNPISGHNTLYWYLQNLGQGPELLIRYENEEAVDDSQLPKDRFSAERLKGVDSTLKIQPAELGDSAVYLCASSLVPGLNEQFFGPGTRLTVL.

This chain uses TRBV5-8 with TRBJ1-4, with D unclear. CDR1 SGHTS and CDR2 YDEGEE come from the germline V gene. V gave up 5 bases and J gave up 4 bases, with 12 bases separating them. CDR3 length equals 14 residues. CDR3 bases: TGTGCCAGCAGTTCCGGGGTTCTTAATGAAAAACTGTTTTTT. Translation gives CASSSGVLNEKLFF.

The chain joins TRBV18 to TRBJ2-6; TRBD1 matches at 7 bases. Trimming took 3 bases from V and 0 from J; bases not matched to a gene: 2. This CDR3 has 16 residues. The germline V gene encodes CDR1 KGHSH and CDR2 LQKENI. CDR3 bases: TGTGCCAGCTCACCGGGACAGCACTCTGGGGCCAACGTCCTGACTTTC. It is translated as CASSPGQHSGANVLTF.

This chain uses TRBV6-5 with TRBJ2-7; 11 positions match TRBD2. With V trimmed by 5 bases and J by 4 bases, 4 bases remained unmatched. This CDR3 has 14 residues. Germline V gives CDR1 MNHEY, CDR2 SVGAGI. The CDR3 reads CASSPTSGEYEQYF. The CDR3 DNA follows: TGTGCCAGCAGTCCGACTAGCGGGGAATACGAGCAGTACTTC.

The chain uses TRBV7-2 and TRBJ1-1; TRBD1 is a possible D gene (5 bases). This CDR3 comprises 14 residues. Germline CDR1 SGHTA, CDR2 FQGNSA. V was clipped by 5 bases and J by 0 bases, with 10 bases between them. The CDR3 DNA follows: TGTGCCAGCAGCCTCGGACACGTGAACACTGAAGCTTTCTTT. Protein product: CASSLGHVNTEAFF.

Only one count was recorded for this clone. The chain is built from TRBV14 and TRBJ2-7; 8 positions agree with TRBD2. The J segment lost 5 bases and the V segment lost 4 bases, leaving 7 bases of the junction unmatched. Germline CDR1 is SGHDN and CDR2 is FVKESK. The CDR3 spans 14 residues. The CDR3 loop is CASSRYAGGHEQYF. The CDR3 nucleotides read TGTGCCAGCAGCCGTTACGCGGGGGGCCACGAGCAGTACTTC.

The rearrangement links TRBV5-4 to TRBJ1-2, with 7 nucleotides matching TRBD1. This CDR3 is 13 amino acids long. V gave up 6 bases and J gave up 7 bases; unmatched junction bases: 9. Germline CDR1 reads SGHNT; CDR2 reads YYREEE (reference sequence). The CDR3 sequence: CASTETGKGGYTF. The CDR3, as DNA: TGTGCCAGCACAGAGACAGGGAAAGGTGGCTACACCTTC.

The gene calls are TRBV6-5 and TRBJ1-5; D unresolved. This CDR3 spans 14 amino acids. Germline V gene lookup returns CDR1 MNHEY and CDR2 SVGAGI. V shed 4 bases and J shed 5 bases, with 12 bases lying between them. This CDR3 reads CASSSGRADQPQHF. The CDR3 DNA sequence: TGTGCCAGCAGTTCGGGAAGGGCGGATCAGCCCCAGCATTTT.

V usage is TRBV7-3 and J usage is TRBJ2-2; TRBD2 matches at 11 bases. Germline lookup yields CDR1 SGHTA and CDR2 FQGTGA. V trimming: 3 bases; J trimming: 5 bases; junction bases outside the gene matches: 5. CDR3 size: 16 residues. CDR3 DNA: TGTGCCAGCAGCTTTACTAGCGGGGGTGGAACCGGGGAGCTGTTTTTT. This translates into CASSFTSGGGTGELFF.

This chain joins TRBV11-3 and TRBJ2-7, with 7 bases identical to TRBD1. V shed 3 bases and J 4 bases; nucleotides not matched to a gene: 3. Germline V gene lookup returns CDR1 SGHNT and CDR2 YENEEA. The CDR3 is made up of 13 amino acids. The CDR3 nucleotides read TGTGCCAGCAGCTTGCTACAGGGGTACGAGCAGTACTTC. Its protein is CASSLLQGYEQYF.

The chain joins TRBV29-1 to TRBJ1-2, with D maybe TRBD1 (5 bases). V lost 4 bases and J 1 base, leaving 13 bases between the germline ends. Per germline, CDR1 SQVTM and CDR2 ANQGSEA. The CDR3 runs to 14 residues. The DNA for the CDR3 is TGCAGCGTTGCGAGGCAGGGTATTAACTATGGCTACACCTTC. Translated: CSVARQGINYGYTF. The variable domain in full, completed from reference TRBV29-1 and TRBJ1-2, reads SAVISQKPSRDICQRGTSLTIQCQVDSQVTMMFWYRQQPGQSLTLIATANQGSEATYESGFVIDKFPISRPNLTFSTLTVSNMSPEDSSIYLCSVARQGINYGYTFGSGTRLTVV.

The genes are TRBV19 and TRBJ2-2, with 8 positions matching TRBD2. This CDR3 spans 16 amino acids. J gave up 5 bases and V 1 base, and 6 bases lay outside the gene matches. Germline CDR1 LNHDA, CDR2 SQIVND (reference sequence). CDR3 amino acids: CASSIGGGGRTGELFF. CDR3 coding DNA: TGTGCCAGTAGTATAGGCGGCGGGGGGCGAACCGGGGAGCTGTTTTTT.